Sequencing of this T cell receptor beta chain was carried out in a study of Graves' ophthalmopathy and Graves' hyperthyroidism. This CDR3 contains 18 residues. V shed 3 bases, J shed 1 base, and the junction held 10 bases outside the gene matches. The germline V gene has CDR1 DFQATT and CDR2 SNEGSKA (reference sequence). Aged 18 to 65, hyperthyroidism patients had new diagnoses of under 2 months' duration. No donor had other autoimmune disease, uncontrolled infection, pregnancy or lactation. This clonotype showed up many times. Its specificity is unknown. Notes on the study in general: For separating ophthalmopathy from stable hyperthyroidism, a 13-signature model gave almost 90% sensitivity and 65% to 82% specificity.

The TCR beta CDR3 regions underwent amplification from RNA transcripts. A first-round RT-PCR used HTBI primers, followed by a second-round multiplex PCR. TCRdb fed the multiplex PCR reads into MiXCR, producing one record per CDR3 protein. The top ten clones hold around 10% of a sample with around 1.1 million distinct CDR3 sequences, 35% to 45% of them seen once. Source material: peripheral blood or thyroid tissue (not recorded which). J is TRBJ2-6 and V is TRBV20-1; 9 bases map to TRBD2. The TCR comes from an adult man with Graves' hyperthyroidism. Written as DNA, the CDR3 is TGCAGTGCTAGTAGAGGCGGGAGGGTTTTTTCTGGGGCCAACGTCCTGACTTTC. It translates to CSASRGGRVFSGANVLTF.